This T cell receptor beta chain was sequenced in a study of monozygotic twins with inflammatory bowel disease. The CDR3 contains 18 residues. The germline V gene has CDR1 SNHLY and CDR2 FYNNEI. TCRdb reprocessed the 5' RACE reads and stores each CDR3 protein as one record, lacking DNA. The record lists approximately 380,000 distinct CDR3 sequences, of which the ten most abundant hold around 2.6%. The chain has TRBV2 and TRBJ1-1; TCRdb gives TRBD1 as the D gene, but with no DNA this cannot be confirmed. This sequence was found in a human donor with ulcerative colitis or Crohn's disease, or a healthy co-twin of an affected twin (not recorded which). Specimen: blood. This CDR3 is CASSDPRWRQGMNTEAFF.